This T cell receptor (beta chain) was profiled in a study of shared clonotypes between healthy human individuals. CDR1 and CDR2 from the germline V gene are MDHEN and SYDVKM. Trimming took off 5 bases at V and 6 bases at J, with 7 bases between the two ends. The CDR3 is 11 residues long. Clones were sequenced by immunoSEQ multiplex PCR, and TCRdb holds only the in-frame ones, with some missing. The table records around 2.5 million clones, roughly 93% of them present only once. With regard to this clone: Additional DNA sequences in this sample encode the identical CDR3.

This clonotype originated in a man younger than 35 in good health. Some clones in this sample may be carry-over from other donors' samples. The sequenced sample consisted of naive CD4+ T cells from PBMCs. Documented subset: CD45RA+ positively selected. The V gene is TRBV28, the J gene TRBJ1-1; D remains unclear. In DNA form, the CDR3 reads TGTGCCAGCAGTATACGTTCTGAAGCTTTCTTT. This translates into CASSIRSEAFF.